This T cell receptor beta chain derives from a study of blood T cell repertoires in COVID-19. Study at large: In each case, the material was cDNA or gDNA derived from T cells, B-cell-depleted T cells, or PBMCs.

Per the original data handling: Amplification of reference gene primers was used by the study to estimate nucleated cell counts. The table came from immunoSEQ multiplex PCR; TCRdb's copy has only in-frame clones and leaves some out. V and J calls and clone size are given by that table; D and trimming were obtained from the DNA. The sample gives 150,000 to 200,000 clones, approximately 85% of which show up once; 8.2% is in the top ten. V shed 2 bases, J shed 9 bases, and the junction held 9 bases outside the gene matches. Germline assignment: CDR1 SGHRS and CDR2 YFSETQ. This CDR3 spans 15 amino acids.

Sequenced sample: peripheral blood. The gene calls are TRBV5-1 and TRBJ2-1, with 9 positions matching TRBD2. The clonotype originates from a woman in her sixties with acute or convalescent COVID-19. Here the CDR3 DNA reads TGCGCCAGCAGCTTCTTTAGCGGGAGCGAAAGTGAGCAGTTCTTC. Protein product: CASSFFSGSESEQFF.